What follows describes a single TCR beta chain. As yet, its antigen is unknown. Trimming at V came to 6 bases and at J to 2 bases, leaving 17 bases not matched to a gene. CDR3 length: 18 residues. The sample originates from a study of blood T cells in healthy people across ages. Study results and caveats: The study regarded diversity estimates from one million T cells as underestimates.

PCR was performed a second time for roughly 7 to 11 cycles using a sample-barcoded 5' primer and a J-beta primer mix. All samples gave at least 2.5 million CDR3-containing paired-end reads. TCRdb re-analysed the 5' RACE reads in MiXCR, keeping a single row per CDR3 protein. The sample shows about 800,000 distinct CDR3 sequences, roughly 50% of them seen only once. The origin of this receptor is a man aged 25-45 years in good health. The rearrangement uses TRBV12-3 or TRBV12-4 and TRBJ2-3, with 7 bases lining up with TRBD1. Material: blood. CDR3 amino acids: CASRRRKEGTANTDTQYF. CDR3 in DNA: TGTGCCAGCAGGCGAAGAAAAGAGGGGACAGCTAACACAGATACGCAGTATTTT.